These 3 T cell receptor beta chains originate from one sample sequenced in a study of cytomegalovirus exposure and HLA in healthy donors. PCR employed 60 Vbeta and 13 Jbeta primers. Method: immunoSEQ multiplex PCR; TCRdb's copy keeps in-frame clones and lacks some. The sample yields about 130,000 clones, about 78% seen once. Sequencing used PBMCs. The origin of the receptors is a female donor in good health and CMV-seronegative.

This chain uses TRBV19 with TRBJ2-1; no firm D call. Trimming shortened V by 3 bases and J by 7 bases, and 16 bases separated the two germline ends. This CDR3 comprises 15 residues. CDR1 is LNHDA and CDR2 is SQIVND in the germline V gene (reference sequence). The CDR3 DNA reads as TGTGCCAGTAGTATCTCACTAAATCTCTTAAATGAGCAGTTCTTC. It is translated as CASSISLNLLNEQFF. Together with reference TRBV19 and TRBJ2-1, the CDR3 gives the full variable domain: DGGITQSPKYLFRKEGQNVTLSCEQNLNHDAMYWYRQDPGQGLRLIYYSQIVNDFQKGDIAEGYSVSREKKESFPLTVTSAQKNPTAFYLCASSISLNLLNEQFFGPGTRLTVL.

The rearrangement links TRBV23-1 to TRBJ2-1, with D tentatively TRBD1 (6 bases). TRBV23-1 is an ORF, and what it does is uncertain. Between the trimmed V and J ends, which lost 1 base and 5 bases, there was a span of 12 bases. This CDR3 spans 15 amino acids. The CDR3 bases are TGCGCCAGCAGTCAATTCCGGACAGAAGACAATGAGCAGTTCTTC. Translation gives CASSQFRTEDNEQFF.

This rearrangement joins TRBV10-1 to TRBJ2-5, with a possible D match to TRBD1 (6 bases). Looked up from germline, CDR1 is WNHNN and CDR2 is SYGVQD (reference sequence). The CDR3 consists of 14 residues. Trimming removed 9 bases from V and 0 bases from J, with 14 bases in between. CDR3 sequence reads: CARPAQGHQETQYF. CDR3 DNA sequence: TGCGCCAGACCGGCACAGGGACACCAAGAGACCCAGTACTTC.